This T cell receptor (beta chain) was identified during a study of prognosis after radiotherapy for stage I lung cancer. Study-level results: Before stereotactic body radiation therapy the median unique TCR clone count was about 10,000, and afterwards it fell to approximately 6,900.

In regard to this clonotype: Its antigen is undetermined.

This CDR3 is built from 17 residues. V lost 5 bases to trimming and J lost 4 bases, with 22 bases between them. Multiplex PCR, run in two rounds, amplified TCR beta CDR3 from genomic DNA. Individual primers that were specific to each TRBV and TRBJ gene served in first-round PCR. TCRdb fed the multiplex PCR reads into MiXCR, producing one record per CDR3 protein. Of tens of thousands of distinct CDR3 sequences listed, just over 40% were seen once; the top ten hold 25% to 35%. The TCR sequence derives from a donor aged 50 or older with non-small cell lung cancer. The chain uses TRBV12-3 or TRBV12-4 and TRBJ2-3; a possible D gene is TRBD2 (10 bases). Specimen: PBMCs, collected before or after stereotactic body radiation therapy (not recorded which). Here the CDR3 reads CASSPQGALAGADTQYF. The CDR3 DNA is TGTGCCAGCAGTCCACAGGGGGCTCTAGCGGGGGCAGATACGCAGTATTTT.